A selection of T cell receptor beta chains follows, all from one sample in a study of blood T cells in healthy people across ages. TCRdb redid the calling of the 5' RACE reads with MiXCR, one entry per CDR3 protein. The table includes about 680,000 distinct CDR3 sequences, 49% detected once. The specimen was blood. The receptors shown here come from a woman in her fifties or sixties in good health. Each CDR3 is given without its conserved first and last residue.

TRBJ1-5	TRBV20-1	SAGSGIDNQPQH
TRBJ2-3	TRBV11-2	ASSLDGGPIAGPTDTQY
TRBJ1-2	TRBV12-3/TRBV12-4	ASSSGVYGNYT
TRBJ1-1	TRBV7-2	ASSLGGGGRRNTEAF
TRBJ2-5	TRBV20-1	SAIQLGETQY
TRBJ1-1	TRBV5-1	ASRRVWGMNTEAF
TRBJ2-1	TRBV6-2/TRBV6-3	ASSHGSISYNEQF
TRBJ2-3	TRBV7-9	ASSFGYNTQY
TRBJ2-3	TRBV7-3	ASSLSHGDTQY
TRBJ2-7	TRBV3-1	ASSQENREYEQY
TRBJ2-7	TRBV10-3	AISAAGTSGSIVYEQY
TRBJ2-5	TRBV20-1	SARSRYQETQY